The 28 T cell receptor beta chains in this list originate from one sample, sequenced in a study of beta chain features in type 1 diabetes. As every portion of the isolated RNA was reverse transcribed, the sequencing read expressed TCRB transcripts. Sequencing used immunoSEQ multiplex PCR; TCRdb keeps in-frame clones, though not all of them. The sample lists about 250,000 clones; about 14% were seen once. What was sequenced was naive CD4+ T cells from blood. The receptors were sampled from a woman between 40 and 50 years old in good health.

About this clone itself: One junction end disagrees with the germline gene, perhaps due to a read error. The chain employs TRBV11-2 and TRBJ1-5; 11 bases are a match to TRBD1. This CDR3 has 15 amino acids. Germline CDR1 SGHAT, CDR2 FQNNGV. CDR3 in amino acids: CASSAGQGAAQPHHF. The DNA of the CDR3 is TGTGCCAGCAGCGCCGGACAGGGGGCGGCTCAGCCCCACCATTTT. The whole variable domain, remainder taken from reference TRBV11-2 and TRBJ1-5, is EAGVAQSPRYKIIEKRQSVAFWCNPISGHATLYWYQQILGQGPKLLIQFQNNGVVDDSQLPKDRFSAERLKGVDSTLKIQPAKLEDSAVYLCASSAGQGAAQPHHFGDGTRLSIL.

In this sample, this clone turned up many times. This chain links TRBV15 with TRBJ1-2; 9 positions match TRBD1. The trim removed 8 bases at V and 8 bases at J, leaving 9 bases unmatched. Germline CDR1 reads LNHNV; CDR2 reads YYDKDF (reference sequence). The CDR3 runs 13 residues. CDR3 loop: CATGLGQGIGYTF. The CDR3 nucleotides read TGTGCCACCGGATTGGGACAGGGAATCGGCTACACCTTC.

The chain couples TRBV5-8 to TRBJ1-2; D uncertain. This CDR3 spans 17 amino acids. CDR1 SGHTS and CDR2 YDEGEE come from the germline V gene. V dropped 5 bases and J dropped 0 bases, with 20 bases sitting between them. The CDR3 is CASSLDSLGRPNYGYTF. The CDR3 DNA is TGTGCCAGCAGTTTAGACTCCTTGGGGAGACCTAACTATGGCTACACCTTC.

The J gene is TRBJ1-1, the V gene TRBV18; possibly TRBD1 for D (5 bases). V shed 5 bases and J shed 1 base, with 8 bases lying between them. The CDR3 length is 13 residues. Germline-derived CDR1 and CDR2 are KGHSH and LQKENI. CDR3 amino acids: CASSTRENTEAFF. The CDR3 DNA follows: TGTGCCAGCTCAACCAGGGAGAACACTGAAGCTTTCTTT.

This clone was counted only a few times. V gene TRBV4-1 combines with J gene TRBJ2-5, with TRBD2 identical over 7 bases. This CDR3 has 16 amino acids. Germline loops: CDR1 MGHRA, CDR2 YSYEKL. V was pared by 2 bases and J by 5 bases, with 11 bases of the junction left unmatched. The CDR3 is CASSQPGRRGGETQYF. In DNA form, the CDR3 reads TGCGCCAGCAGCCAACCGGGTCGTCGGGGAGGGGAGACCCAGTACTTC.

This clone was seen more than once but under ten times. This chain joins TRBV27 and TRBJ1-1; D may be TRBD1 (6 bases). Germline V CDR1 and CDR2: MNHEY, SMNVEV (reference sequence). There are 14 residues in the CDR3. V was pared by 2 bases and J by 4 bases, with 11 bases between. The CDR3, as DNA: TGTGCCAGCAGTTTAATATTGGACAGCACTGAAGCTTTCTTT. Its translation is CASSLILDSTEAFF.

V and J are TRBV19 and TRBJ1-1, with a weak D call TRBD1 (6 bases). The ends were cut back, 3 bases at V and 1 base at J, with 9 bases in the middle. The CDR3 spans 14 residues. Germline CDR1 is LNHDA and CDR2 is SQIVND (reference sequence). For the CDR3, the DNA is TGTGCCAGTAGTATCAACAGGGAGAACACTGAAGCTTTCTTT. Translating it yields CASSINRENTEAFF.

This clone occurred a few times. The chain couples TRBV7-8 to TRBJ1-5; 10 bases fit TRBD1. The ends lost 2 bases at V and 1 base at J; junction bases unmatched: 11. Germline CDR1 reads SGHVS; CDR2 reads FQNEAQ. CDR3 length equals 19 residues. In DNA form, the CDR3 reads TGTGCCAGCAGCTTACGGCCAAGGACAGGGGGGTTGAGCAATCAGCCCCAGCATTTT. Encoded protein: CASSLRPRTGGLSNQPQHF.

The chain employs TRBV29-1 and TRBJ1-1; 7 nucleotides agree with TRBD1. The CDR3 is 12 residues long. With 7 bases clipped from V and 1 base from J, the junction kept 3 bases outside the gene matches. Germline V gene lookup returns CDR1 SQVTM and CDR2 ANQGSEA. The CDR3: CSAGGQNTEAFF. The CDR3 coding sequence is TGCAGCGCAGGGGGACAGAACACTGAAGCTTTCTTT.

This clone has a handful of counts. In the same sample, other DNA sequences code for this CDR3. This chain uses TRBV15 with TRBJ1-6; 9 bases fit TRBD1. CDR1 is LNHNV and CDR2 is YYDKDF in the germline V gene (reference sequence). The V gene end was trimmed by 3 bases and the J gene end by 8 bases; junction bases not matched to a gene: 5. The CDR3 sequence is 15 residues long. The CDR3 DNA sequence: TGTGCCACCAGCAGGGTTAGGACAGGGGATTCACCCCTCCACTTT. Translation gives CATSRVRTGDSPLHF.

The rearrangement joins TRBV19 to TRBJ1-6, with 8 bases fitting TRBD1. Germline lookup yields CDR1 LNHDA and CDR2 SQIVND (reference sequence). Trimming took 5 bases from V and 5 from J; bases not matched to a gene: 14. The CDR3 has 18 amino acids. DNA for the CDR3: TGTGCCAGTAGTGAACTTATCAGGGGGCTCGGCGATAATTCACCCCTCCACTTT. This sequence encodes CASSELIRGLGDNSPLHF.

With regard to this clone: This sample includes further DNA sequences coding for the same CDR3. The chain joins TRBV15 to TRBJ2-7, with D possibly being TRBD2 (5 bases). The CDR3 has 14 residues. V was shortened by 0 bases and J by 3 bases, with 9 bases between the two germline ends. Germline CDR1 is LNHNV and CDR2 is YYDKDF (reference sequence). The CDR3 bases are TGTGCCACCAGCAGAGATCGGGGAAGCTACGAGCAGTACTTC. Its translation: CATSRDRGSYEQYF.

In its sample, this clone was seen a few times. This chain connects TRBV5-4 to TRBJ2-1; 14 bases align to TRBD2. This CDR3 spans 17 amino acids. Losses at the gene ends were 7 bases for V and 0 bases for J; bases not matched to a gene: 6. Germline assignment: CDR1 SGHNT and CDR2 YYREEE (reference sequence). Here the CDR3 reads CASATSGGASSYNEQFF. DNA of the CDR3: TGTGCCAGCGCGACTAGCGGGGGGGCCAGCTCCTACAATGAGCAGTTCTTC.

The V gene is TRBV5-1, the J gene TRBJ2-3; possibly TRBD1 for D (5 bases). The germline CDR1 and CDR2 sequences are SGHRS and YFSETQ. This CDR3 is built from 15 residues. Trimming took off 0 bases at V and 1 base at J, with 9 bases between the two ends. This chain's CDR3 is CASSLERGGTDTQYF. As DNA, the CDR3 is TGCGCCAGCAGCTTGGAAAGGGGCGGCACAGATACGCAGTATTTT.

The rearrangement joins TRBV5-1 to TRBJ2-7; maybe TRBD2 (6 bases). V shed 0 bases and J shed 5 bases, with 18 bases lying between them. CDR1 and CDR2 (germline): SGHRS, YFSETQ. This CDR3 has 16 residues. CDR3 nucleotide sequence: TGCGCCAGCAGCTTGGAACTGGCCGGGGGAAGAAACGAGCAGTACTTC. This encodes CASSLELAGGRNEQYF.

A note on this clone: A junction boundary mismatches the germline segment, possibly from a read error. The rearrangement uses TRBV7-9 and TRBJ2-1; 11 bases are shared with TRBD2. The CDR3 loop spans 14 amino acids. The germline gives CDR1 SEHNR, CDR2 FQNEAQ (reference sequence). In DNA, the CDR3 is TGTGCCAGCAGCCTAGCGGGGGGTTACAATGAGCAGTTCTTC. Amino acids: CASSLAGGYNEQFF.

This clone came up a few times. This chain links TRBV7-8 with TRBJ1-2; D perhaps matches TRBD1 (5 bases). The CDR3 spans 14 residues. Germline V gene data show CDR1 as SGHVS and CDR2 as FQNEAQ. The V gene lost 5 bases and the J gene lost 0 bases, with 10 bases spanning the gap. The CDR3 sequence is CASSLSTANYGYTF. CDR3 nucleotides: TGTGCCAGCAGCCTTTCGACAGCTAACTATGGCTACACCTTC.

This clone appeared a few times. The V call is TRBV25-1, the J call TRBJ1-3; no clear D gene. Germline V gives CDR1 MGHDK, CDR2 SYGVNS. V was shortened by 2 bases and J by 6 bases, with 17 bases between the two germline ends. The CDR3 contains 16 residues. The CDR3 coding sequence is TGTGCCAGCAGTGAACATCGGACTGCCAGAGTAAACACCATATATTTT. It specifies CASSEHRTARVNTIYF.

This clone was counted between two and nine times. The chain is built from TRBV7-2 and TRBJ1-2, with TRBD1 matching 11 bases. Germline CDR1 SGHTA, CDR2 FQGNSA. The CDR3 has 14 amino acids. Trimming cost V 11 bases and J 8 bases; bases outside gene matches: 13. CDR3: CAGGEGQGARGYTF. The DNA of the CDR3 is TGTGCCGGGGGGGAAGGACAGGGGGCTCGAGGCTACACCTTC.

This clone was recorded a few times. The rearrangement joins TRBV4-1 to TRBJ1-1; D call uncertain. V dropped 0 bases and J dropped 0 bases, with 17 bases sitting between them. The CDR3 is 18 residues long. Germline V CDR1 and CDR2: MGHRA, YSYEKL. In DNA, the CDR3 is TGCGCCAGCAGCCAAGATAACGGGGATTCCGCGTTGAACACTGAAGCTTTCTTT. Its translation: CASSQDNGDSALNTEAFF.

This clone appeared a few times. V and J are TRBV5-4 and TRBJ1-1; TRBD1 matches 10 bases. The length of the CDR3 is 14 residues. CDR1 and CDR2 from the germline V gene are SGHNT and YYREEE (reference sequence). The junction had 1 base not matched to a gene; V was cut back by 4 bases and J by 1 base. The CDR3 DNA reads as TGTGCCAGCAGCAGGGACAGGGGGAACACTGAAGCTTTCTTT. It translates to CASSRDRGNTEAFF. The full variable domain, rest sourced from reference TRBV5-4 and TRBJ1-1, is ETGVTQSPTHLIKTRGQQVTLRCSSQSGHNTVSWYQQALGQGPQFIFQYYREEENGRGNFPPRFSGLQFPNYSSELNVNALELDDSALYLCASSRDRGNTEAFFGQGTRLTVV.

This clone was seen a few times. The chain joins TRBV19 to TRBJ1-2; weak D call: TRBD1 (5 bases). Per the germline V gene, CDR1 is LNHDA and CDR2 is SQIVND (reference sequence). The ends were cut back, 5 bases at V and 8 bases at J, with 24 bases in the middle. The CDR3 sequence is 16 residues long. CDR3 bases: TGTGCCAGTAGTCCCATTCAAAAGCAGGGTGTTGGCGGCTACACCTTC. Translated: CASSPIQKQGVGGYTF.

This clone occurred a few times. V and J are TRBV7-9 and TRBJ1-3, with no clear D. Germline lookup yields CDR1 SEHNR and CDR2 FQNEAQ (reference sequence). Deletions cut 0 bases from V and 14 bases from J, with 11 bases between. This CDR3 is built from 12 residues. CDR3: CASSLAPGTLYF. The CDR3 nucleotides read TGTGCCAGCAGCTTAGCGCCCGGTACTCTATATTTT.

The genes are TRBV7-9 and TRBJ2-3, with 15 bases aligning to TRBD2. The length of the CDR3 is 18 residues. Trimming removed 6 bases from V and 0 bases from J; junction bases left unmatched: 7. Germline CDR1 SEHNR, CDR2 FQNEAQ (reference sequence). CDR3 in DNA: TGTGCCAGCAGGATGGGACTAGCGGGGGGAACAAGCACAGATACGCAGTATTTT. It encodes CASRMGLAGGTSTDTQYF. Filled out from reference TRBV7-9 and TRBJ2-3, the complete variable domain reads DTGVSQNPRHKITKRGQNVTFRCDPISEHNRLYWYRQTLGQGPEFLTYFQNEAQLEKSRLLSDRFSAERPKGSFSTLEIQRTEQGDSAMYLCASRMGLAGGTSTDTQYFGPGTRLTVL.

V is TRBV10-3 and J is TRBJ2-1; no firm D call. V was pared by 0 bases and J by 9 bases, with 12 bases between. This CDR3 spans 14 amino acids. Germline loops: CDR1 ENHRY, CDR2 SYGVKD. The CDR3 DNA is TGTGCCATCAGTGAGTCTGGTAGTGGTGGTGAGCAGTTCTTC. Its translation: CAISESGSGGEQFF.

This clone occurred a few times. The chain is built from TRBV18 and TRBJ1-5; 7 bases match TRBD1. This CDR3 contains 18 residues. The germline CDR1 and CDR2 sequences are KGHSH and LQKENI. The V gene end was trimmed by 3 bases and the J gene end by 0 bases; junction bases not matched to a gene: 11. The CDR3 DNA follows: TGTGCCAGCTCACCCGAAATTCCCGGGACAGATAGCAATCAGCCCCAGCATTTT. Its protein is CASSPEIPGTDSNQPQHF.

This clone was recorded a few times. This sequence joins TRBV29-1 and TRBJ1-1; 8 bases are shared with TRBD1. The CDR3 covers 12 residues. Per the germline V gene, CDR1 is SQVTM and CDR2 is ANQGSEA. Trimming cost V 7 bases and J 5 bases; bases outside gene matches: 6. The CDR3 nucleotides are TGCAGCGCACAGGGGGGGGGTACTGAAGCTTTCTTT. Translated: CSAQGGGTEAFF.

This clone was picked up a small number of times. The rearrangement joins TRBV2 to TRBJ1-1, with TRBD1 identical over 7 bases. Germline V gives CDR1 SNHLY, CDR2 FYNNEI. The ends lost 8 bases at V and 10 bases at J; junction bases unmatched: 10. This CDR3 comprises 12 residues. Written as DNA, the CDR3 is TGTGCCAGCCTCAGACAGGGTGGGGTAGCTTTCTTT. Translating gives CASLRQGGVAFF.